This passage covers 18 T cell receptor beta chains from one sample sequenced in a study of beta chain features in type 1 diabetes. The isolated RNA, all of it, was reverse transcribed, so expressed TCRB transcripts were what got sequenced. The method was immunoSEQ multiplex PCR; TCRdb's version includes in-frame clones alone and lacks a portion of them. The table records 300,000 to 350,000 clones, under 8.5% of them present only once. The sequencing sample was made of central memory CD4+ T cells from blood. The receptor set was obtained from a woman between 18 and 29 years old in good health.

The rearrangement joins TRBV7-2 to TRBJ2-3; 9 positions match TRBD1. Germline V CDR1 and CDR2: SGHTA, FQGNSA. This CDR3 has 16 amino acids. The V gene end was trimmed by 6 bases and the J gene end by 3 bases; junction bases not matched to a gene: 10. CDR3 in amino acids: CASRHTGTGWTDTQYF. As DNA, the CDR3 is TGTGCCAGCAGACATACCGGGACAGGGTGGACAGATACGCAGTATTTT.

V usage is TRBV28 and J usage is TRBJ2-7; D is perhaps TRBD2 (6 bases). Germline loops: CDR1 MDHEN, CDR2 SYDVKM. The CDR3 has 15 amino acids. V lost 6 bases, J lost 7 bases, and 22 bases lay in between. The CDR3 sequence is CASSLVKTFGGEQYF. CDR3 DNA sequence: TGTGCCAGCAGCCTTGTGAAAACTTTTGGGGGGGAGCAGTACTTC.

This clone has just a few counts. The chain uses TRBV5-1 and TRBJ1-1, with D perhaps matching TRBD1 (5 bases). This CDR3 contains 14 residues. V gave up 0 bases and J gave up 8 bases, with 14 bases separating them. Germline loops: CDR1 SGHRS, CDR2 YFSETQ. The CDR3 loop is CASSLGGPEVEAFF. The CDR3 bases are TGCGCCAGCAGCTTGGGGGGCCCCGAAGTGGAAGCTTTCTTT.

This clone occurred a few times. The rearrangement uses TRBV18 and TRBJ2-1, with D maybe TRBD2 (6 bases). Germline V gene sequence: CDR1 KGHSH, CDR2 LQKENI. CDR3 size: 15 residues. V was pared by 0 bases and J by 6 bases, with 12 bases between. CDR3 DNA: TGTGCCAGCTCACCACCGTCGCCAGCGGGCAATGAGCAGTTCTTC. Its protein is CASSPPSPAGNEQFF.

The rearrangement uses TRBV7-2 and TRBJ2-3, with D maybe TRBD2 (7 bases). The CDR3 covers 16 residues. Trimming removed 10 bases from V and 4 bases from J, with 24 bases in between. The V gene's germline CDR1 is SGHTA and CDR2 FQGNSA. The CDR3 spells CATTIGGPLPPDTQYF. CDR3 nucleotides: TGTGCCACCACCATCGGGGGGCCCCTCCCCCCAGATACGCAGTATTTT.

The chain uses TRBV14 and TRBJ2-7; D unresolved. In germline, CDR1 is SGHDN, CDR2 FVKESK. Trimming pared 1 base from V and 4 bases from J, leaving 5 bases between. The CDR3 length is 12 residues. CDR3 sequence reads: CASSQVGYEQYF. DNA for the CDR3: TGTGCCAGCAGCCAAGTAGGGTACGAGCAGTACTTC.

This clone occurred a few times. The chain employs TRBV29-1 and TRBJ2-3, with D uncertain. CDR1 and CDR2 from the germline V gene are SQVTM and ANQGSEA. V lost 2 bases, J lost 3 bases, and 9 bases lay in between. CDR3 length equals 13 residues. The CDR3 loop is CSVEPGVTDTQYF. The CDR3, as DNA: TGCAGCGTTGAACCGGGTGTAACAGATACGCAGTATTTT.

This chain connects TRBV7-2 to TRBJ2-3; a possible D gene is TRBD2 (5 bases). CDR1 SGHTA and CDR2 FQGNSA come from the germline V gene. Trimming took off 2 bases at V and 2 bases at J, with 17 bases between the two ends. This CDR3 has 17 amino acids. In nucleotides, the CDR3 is TGTGCCAGCAGCTTATCTTCGTTAGGGAGTCTCACAGATACGCAGTATTTT. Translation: CASSLSSLGSLTDTQYF.

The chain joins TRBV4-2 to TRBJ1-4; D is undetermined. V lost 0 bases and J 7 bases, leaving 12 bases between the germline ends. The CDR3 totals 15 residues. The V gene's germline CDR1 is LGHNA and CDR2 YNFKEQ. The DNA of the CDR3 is TGTGCCAGCAGCCAAGATACTGGGCAGGCTGAAAAACTGTTTTTT. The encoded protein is CASSQDTGQAEKLFF.

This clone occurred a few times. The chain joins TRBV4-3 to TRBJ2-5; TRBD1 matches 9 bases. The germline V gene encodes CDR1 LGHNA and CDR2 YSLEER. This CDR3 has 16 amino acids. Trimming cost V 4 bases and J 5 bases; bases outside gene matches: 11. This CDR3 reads CASSRQLQGAGETQYF. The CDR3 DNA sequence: TGCGCCAGCAGCCGCCAGCTACAGGGGGCGGGGGAGACCCAGTACTTC.

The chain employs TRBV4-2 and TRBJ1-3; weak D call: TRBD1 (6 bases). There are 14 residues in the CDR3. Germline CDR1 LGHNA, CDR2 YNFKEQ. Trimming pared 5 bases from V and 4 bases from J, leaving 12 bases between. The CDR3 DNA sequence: TGTGCCAGCAGCTTGCAGGGGCCCGGAAACACCATATATTTT. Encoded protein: CASSLQGPGNTIYF.

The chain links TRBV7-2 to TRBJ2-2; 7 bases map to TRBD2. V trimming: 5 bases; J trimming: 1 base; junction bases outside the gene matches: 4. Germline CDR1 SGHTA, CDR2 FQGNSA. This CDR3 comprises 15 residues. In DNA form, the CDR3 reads TGTGCCAGCAGCCCGGCTAGCGGGAACACCGGGGAGCTGTTTTTT. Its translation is CASSPASGNTGELFF.

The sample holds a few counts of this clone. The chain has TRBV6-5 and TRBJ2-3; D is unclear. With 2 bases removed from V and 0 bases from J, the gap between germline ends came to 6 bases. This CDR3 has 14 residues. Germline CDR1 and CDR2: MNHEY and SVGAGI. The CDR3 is CASSYDWSTDTQYF. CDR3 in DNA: TGTGCCAGCAGTTACGATTGGAGCACAGATACGCAGTATTTT.

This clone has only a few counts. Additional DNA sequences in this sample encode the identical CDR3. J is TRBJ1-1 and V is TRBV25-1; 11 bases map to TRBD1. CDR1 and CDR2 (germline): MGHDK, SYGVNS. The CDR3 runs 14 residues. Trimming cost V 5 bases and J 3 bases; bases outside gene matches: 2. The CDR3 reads CASSRDRGYTEAFF. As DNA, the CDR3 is TGTGCCAGCAGTCGGGACAGGGGGTACACTGAAGCTTTCTTT. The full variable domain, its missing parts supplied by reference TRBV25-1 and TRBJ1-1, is EADIYQTPRYLVIGTGKKITLECSQTMGHDKMYWYQQDPGMELHLIHYSYGVNSTEKGDLSSESTVSRIRTEHFPLTLESARPSHTSQYLCASSRDRGYTEAFFGQGTRLTVV.

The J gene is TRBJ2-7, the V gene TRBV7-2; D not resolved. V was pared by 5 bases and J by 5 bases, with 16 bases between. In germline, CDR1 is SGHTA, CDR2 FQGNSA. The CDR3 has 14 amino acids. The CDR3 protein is CASSHPWGNDEQYF. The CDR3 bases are TGTGCCAGCAGCCACCCCTGGGGTAATGACGAGCAGTACTTC.

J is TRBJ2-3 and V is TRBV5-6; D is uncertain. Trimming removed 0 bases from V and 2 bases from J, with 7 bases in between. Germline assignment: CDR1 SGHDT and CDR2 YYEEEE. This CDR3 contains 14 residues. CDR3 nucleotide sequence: TGTGCCAGCAGCTTGGCGTGGACCACAGATACGCAGTATTTT. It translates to CASSLAWTTDTQYF.

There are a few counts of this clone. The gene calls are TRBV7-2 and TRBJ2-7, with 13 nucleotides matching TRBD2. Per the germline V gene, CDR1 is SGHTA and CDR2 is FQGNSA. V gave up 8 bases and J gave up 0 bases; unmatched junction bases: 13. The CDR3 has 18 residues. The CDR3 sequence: CASGRPGLAGQSSYEQYF. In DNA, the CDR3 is TGTGCCAGCGGCCGGCCGGGACTAGCGGGGCAGAGCTCCTACGAGCAGTACTTC.

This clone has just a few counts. The CDR3 protein is CASSFSGSDSIQYF. The CDR3, as DNA: TGTGCCAGCAGTTTTAGCGGGAGTGATAGCATTCAGTACTTC. The chain is built from TRBV6-1 and TRBJ2-4; 9 positions agree with TRBD2. Germline loops: CDR1 MNHNS, CDR2 SASEGT. The CDR3 runs to 14 residues. The J segment lost 9 bases and the V segment lost 5 bases, leaving 8 bases of the junction unmatched.